The rows below give T cell receptor beta chains drawn from one sample of a study of patients and donors after allogeneic stem cell transplantation. TCRdb ran MiXCR on the RT-PCR reads and lists one entry per CDR3 protein. The sample holds tens of thousands of distinct CDR3 sequences, about 30% seen once. Input material: blood, either unsorted or a sorted T cell fraction (not recorded which). These receptors were taken from a human donor who was either an allogeneic HSCT recipient or a stem cell or donor lymphocyte infusion donor (not recorded which). It is not recorded whose cells these are; they may come from a transplant donor. Both conserved end residues are part of each CDR3. A D gene is named only where the DNA matches it firmly. Expanded clones get a size class; other rows say once, few or many, or leave the size out.

>TRBJ1-1|TRBD1|once|TRBV12-3/TRBV12-4
TGTGCCAGCAGACCGGGACAGGGGAACACTGAAGCTTTCTTT
CASRPGQGNTEAFF
>TRBJ1-6|NA|NA|TRBV5-1
TGCGCCAGCAGCTTGGTTGGAGGGAGCTCCTATAATTCACCCCTCCACTTT
CASSLVGGSSYNSPLHF
>TRBJ2-2|TRBD1|few|TRBV6-5
TGTGCCAGCAGTTGGGGACAGGGGTTGGCCGGGGAGCTGTTTTTT
CASSWGQGLAGELFF
>TRBJ2-1|TRBD2|few|TRBV19
TGTGCCAGTAGTAATTCCGGGACTAGCGGGAGTTGGAATGAGCAGTTCTTC
CASSNSGTSGSWNEQFF
>TRBJ2-3|TRBD2|many|TRBV27
TGTGCCAGCAGTTTACTAGCGGCAGATACGCAGTATTTT
CASSLLAADTQYF
>TRBJ1-3|TRBD1|many|TRBV5-1
TGCGCCAGCAGCGGGACAGCTGGAAACACCATATATTTT
CASSGTAGNTIYF
>TRBJ1-1|NA|NA|TRBV7-3
TGTGCCAGCAGCTTCCTCATAAACACTGAAGCTTTCTTT
CASSFLINTEAFF
>TRBJ2-2|TRBD2|many|TRBV7-6
TGTGCCAGCAGCAAACTAGCGGGAGTTGTTATGGCCGGGGAGCTGTTTTTT
CASSKLAGVVMAGELFF
>TRBJ2-3|NA|NA|TRBV5-1
TGCGCCAGCAGCTTGGGCACTCGGAGCACAGATACGCAGTATTTT
CASSLGTRSTDTQYF
>TRBJ1-2|NA|NA|TRBV24-1
TGTGCCACCAGTGACTCCCTCGGCGGGGGCTATGGCTACACCTTC
CATSDSLGGGYGYTF
>TRBJ1-3|TRBD1|NA|TRBV12-3/TRBV12-4
TGTGCCAGCAGCCTTGGGACAGGGCGAGGTGGAAACACCATATATTTT
CASSLGTGRGGNTIYF
>TRBJ2-7|TRBD2|NA|TRBV9
TGTGCCAGCAGCGTAGGACGCACTAGCGGTACCTACGAGCAGTACTTC
CASSVGRTSGTYEQYF
>TRBJ1-2|TRBD1|NA|TRBV10-3
TGTGCCATCAGTGTGTGGGACAGGAGATCCTATGGCTACACCTTC
CAISVWDRRSYGYTF
>TRBJ1-6|NA|NA|TRBV4-1
TGCGCCAGCAGCCAAGATAGGAGGGTCCCCCTCCACTTT
CASSQDRRVPLHF
>TRBJ2-3|TRBD2|few|TRBV15
TGTGCCACCAGCAGAAGACTAGCGGGAACAGATACGCAGTATTTT
CATSRRLAGTDTQYF
>TRBJ1-2|NA|few|TRBV12-3/TRBV12-4
TGTGCCAGCAGTTTACAGGAGGACTATGGCTACACCTTC
CASSLQEDYGYTF
>TRBJ2-1|TRBD2|NA|TRBV12-3/TRBV12-4
TGTGCCAGCAGTTTAGTAGCGGGAGGGTACAATGAGCAGTTCTTC
CASSLVAGGYNEQFF
>TRBJ2-5|TRBD2|few|TRBV5-1
TGCGCCAGCAGCTTGATCCCTAGCGGGGCTGAGACCCAGTACTTC
CASSLIPSGAETQYF
>TRBJ1-1|NA|NA|TRBV5-1
TGCGCCAGCAGCTTGGGCAGCATGAACACTGAAGCTTTCTTT
CASSLGSMNTEAFF
>TRBJ1-1|NA|many|TRBV18
TGTGCCAGCTCACCCGGAGAGGTAGAGATGGTCACTGAAGCTTTCTTT
CASSPGEVEMVTEAFF
>TRBJ2-7|NA|NA|TRBV20-1
TGCAGTGCTAGAGAGAACACCGGGCCCTACGAGCAGTACTTC
CSARENTGPYEQYF
>TRBJ2-7|NA|NA|TRBV20-1
TGCAGTGCTGCCACTTGGGGGGGGCCCGTTTACGAGCAGTACTTC
CSAATWGGPVYEQYF